This T cell receptor (beta chain) was sequenced during a study of blood T cell repertoires in COVID-19 (dated by TCRdb to about 2020). For the study in its entirety: Collaborator samples came from the United States, Italy and Spain and covered acute and convalescent phases of COVID-19. The dataset comprised deeply sampled blood TCRbeta repertoires from subjects exposed to, actively infected with, or recovered from COVID-19. The prospective study material was composed of cDNA or gDNA derived from T cells, B-cell-depleted T cells, or PBMCs. Sample metadata almost always included a de-identified subject ID, COVID-19 status, age in years and sex. HLA class I and class II types, where available, came from metadata supplied by the sample provider rather than from assay-based typing. Samples came from the ongoing ImmuneRACE study (first 160 participants) plus 1,254 subjects from 6 global collaborators. The repertoires were released in a freely available public database meant as a resource for research on the immune response to SARS-CoV-2. What the work shows at the level of the full study, not this receptor alone: The quantity of clinical and demographic metadata differed by source and by participant and was supplied without curation.

The immunoSEQ Assay, a bias-controlled multiplex PCR, was used to amplify TCRbeta CDR3 regions from genomic DNA. In the authors' own workflow: Nucleated cell counts per sample were estimated from amplification of reference gene primers within the assay. To quantify the absolute abundance of each unique TCRbeta CDR3 rearrangement, sequence reads were collapsed and filtered. For each sample, productive Simpson clonality was calculated by taking the square root of Simpson's diversity index across productive rearrangements. TCRdb provides this immuneACCESS table in a form limited to in-frame rearrangements. Some clones are lacking; in checked studies, under half of them reflect an unresolved V gene, and why the rest are absent is not known. V, J and clone size reflect that table, while D and trimming were determined from the DNA. The sample table holds 120,000 or so clones, of which 65% to 80% were seen once. Under 1% of the sample is taken by the ten largest.

As concerns this clone: What antigen it recognizes has not been identified. Base quality data are lacking; no much larger clone is found one base away.

The collaborating institutions used their own protocols to collect whole blood in K2EDTA tubes. For TCRbeta analysis, collaborators shipped samples in one of three forms: frozen whole blood, isolated PBMCs, or DNA extracted from either of those sample types. Sequences SEHNR (CDR1) and FQNEAQ (CDR2) are obtained from the germline V gene (reference sequence). Trimming takes 3 bases from V and 7 bases from J, and the germline ends sit 6 bases apart. Its CDR3 holds 12 amino acids, cysteine through phenylalanine. Just the 36-base CDR3 DNA is kept, in frame starting at base 1. The sequence is built from TRBV7-9 and TRBJ1-4; no D gene call is confident. The specimen was peripheral blood. The TCR comes from a human donor with acute or convalescent COVID-19. The donor label of this sample is uncertain. At the DNA level, the sequence is TGTGCCAGCAGCTTTCGAGCTGAAAAACTGTTTTTT. This translates into CASSFRAEKLFF.